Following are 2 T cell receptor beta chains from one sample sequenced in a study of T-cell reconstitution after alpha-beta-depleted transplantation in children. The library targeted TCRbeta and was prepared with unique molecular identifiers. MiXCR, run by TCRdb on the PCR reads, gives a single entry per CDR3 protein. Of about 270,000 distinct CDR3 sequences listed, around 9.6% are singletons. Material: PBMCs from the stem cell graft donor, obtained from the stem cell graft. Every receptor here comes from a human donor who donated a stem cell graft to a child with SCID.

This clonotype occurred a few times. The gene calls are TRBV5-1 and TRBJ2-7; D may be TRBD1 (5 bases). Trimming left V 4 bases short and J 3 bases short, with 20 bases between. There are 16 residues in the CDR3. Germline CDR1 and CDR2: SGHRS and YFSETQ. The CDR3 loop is CASSSLMGQEHYEQYF. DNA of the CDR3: TGCGCCAGCAGCAGCCTAATGGGGCAGGAGCACTACGAGCAGTACTTC.

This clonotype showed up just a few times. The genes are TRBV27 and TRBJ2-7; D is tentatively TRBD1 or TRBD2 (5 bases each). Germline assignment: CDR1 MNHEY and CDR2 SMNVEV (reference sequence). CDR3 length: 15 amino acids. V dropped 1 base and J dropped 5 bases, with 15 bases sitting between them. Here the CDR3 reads CASSLLSGAGDEQYF. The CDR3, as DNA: TGTGCCAGCAGTTTATTATCCGGGGCGGGCGACGAGCAGTACTTC.